The source of this T cell receptor (beta chain) is a study of shared clonotypes between healthy human individuals. The CDR3 contains 15 residues. Trimming took 2 bases from V and 6 from J, leaving 13 bases between them. Per the germline V gene, CDR1 is KGHSH and CDR2 is LQKENI. Everyone who donated was a Caucasian adult who lived in Nashville, Tennessee. Sequenced by immunoSEQ multiplex PCR; TCRdb stores in-frame clones only, minus some. The sample records fewer than 1.6 million clones, 97% to 99% being singletons. The receptor comes from a man aged 30 to 45 in good health. Sequenced: naive CD4+ T cells sorted from blood. Subset defined: CD45RA+ positively selected. V is TRBV18 and J is TRBJ1-4; tentatively, D is TRBD1 (5 bases). CDR3 in amino acids: CASSPWGEEDEKLFF. Written as DNA, the CDR3 is TGTGCCAGCTCACCATGGGGGGAAGAGGATGAAAAACTGTTTTTT.